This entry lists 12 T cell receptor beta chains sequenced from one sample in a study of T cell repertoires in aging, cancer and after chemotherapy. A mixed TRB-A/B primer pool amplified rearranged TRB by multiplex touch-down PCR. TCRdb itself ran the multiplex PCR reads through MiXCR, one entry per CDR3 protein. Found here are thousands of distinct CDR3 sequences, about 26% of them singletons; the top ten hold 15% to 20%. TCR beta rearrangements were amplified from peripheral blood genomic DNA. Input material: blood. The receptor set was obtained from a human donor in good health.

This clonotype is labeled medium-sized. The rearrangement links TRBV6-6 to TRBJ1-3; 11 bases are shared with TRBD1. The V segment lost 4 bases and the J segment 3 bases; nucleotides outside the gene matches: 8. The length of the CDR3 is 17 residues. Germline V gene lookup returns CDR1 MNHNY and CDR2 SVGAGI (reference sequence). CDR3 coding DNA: TGTGCCAGCAGTTCCACCCCGGGACAGGGGGATGGAAACACCATATATTTT. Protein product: CASSSTPGQGDGNTIYF.

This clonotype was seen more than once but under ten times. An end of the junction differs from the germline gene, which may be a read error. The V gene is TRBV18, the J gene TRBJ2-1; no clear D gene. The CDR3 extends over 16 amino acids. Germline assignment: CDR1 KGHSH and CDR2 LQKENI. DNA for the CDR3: TGTGCCAGCTCTCCACCCCAGGCCCCTTTTCTCAATGAGCAGTTCTTC. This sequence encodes CASSPPQAPFLNEQFF.

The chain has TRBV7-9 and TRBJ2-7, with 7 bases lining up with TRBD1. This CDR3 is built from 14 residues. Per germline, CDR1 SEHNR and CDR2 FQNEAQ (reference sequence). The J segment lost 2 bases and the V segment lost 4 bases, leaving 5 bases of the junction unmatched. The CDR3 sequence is CASSSSGGAYEQYF. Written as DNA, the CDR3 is TGTGCCAGCAGCTCCTCAGGGGGAGCCTACGAGCAGTACTTC.

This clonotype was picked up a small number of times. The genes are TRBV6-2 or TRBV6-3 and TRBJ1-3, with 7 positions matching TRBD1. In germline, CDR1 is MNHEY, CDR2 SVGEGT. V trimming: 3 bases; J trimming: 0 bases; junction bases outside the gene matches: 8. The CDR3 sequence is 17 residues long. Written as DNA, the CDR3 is TGTGCCAGCAGTTATTCTACAGGGGCGAGCTCTGGAAACACCATATATTTT. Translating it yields CASSYSTGASSGNTIYF.

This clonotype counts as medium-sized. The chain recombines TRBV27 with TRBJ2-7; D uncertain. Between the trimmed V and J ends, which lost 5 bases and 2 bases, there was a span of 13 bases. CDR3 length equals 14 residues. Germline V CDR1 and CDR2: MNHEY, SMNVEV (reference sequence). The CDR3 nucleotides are TGTGCCAGCAGTAGACACGACGGTCCCTACGAGCAGTACTTC. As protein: CASSRHDGPYEQYF.

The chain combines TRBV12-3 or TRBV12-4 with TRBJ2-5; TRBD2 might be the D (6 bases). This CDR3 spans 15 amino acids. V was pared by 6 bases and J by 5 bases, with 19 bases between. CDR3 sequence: CASRLGGTFPETQYF. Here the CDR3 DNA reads TGTGCCAGCAGATTGGGTGGGACTTTCCCTGAGACCCAGTACTTC.

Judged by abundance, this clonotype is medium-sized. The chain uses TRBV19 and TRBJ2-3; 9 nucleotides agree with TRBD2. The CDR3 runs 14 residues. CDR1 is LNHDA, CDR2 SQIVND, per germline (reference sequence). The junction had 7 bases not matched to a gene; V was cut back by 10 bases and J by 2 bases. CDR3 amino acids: CATLQRGDTDTQYF. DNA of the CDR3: TGTGCCACCCTCCAGCGGGGGGACACAGATACGCAGTATTTT. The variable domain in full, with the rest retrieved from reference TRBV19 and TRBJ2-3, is DGGITQSPKYLFRKEGQNVTLSCEQNLNHDAMYWYRQDPGQGLRLIYYSQIVNDFQKGDIAEGYSVSREKKESFPLTVTSAQKNPTAFYLCATLQRGDTDTQYFGPGTRLTVL.

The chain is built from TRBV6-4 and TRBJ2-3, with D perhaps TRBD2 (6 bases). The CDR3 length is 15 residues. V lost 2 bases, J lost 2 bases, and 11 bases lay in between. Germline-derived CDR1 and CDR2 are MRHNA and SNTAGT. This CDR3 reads CASSDGRDPTDTQYF. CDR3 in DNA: TGTGCCAGCAGTGACGGGCGGGACCCCACAGATACGCAGTATTTT.

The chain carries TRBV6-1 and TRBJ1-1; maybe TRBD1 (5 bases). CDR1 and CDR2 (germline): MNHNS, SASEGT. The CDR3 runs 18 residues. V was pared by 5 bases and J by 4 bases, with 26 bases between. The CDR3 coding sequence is TGTGCCAGCAGTTACAACCGGGGCCGAGAGGGGTTGACCACTGAAGCTTTCTTT. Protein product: CASSYNRGREGLTTEAFF.

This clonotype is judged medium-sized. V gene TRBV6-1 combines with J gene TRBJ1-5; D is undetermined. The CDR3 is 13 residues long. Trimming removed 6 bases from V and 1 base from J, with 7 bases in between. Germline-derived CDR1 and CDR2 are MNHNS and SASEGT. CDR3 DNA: TGTGCCAGCAGGGACCAGAGCAATCAGCCCCAGCATTTT. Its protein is CASRDQSNQPQHF.

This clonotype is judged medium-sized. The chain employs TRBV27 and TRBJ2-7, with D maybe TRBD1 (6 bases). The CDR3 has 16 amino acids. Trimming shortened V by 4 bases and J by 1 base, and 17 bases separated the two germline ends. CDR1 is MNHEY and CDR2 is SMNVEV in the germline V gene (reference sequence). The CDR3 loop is CASSSIGGSLSYEQYF. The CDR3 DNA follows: TGTGCCAGCAGTTCGATAGGGGGAAGTCTATCCTACGAGCAGTACTTC.

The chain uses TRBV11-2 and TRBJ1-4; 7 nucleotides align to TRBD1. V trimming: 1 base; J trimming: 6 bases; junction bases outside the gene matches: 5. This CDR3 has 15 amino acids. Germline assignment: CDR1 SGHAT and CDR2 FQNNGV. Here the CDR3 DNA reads TGTGCCAGCAGCTTAGTTTACAGGGGATATGAAAAACTGTTTTTT. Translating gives CASSLVYRGYEKLFF.